A single sample gave rise to the 23 T cell receptor beta chains below, sequenced in a study of blood T cells in healthy people across ages. A sample-barcoded 5' primer and a J-beta primer mix were used in a second PCR of roughly 7 to 11 cycles. TCRdb independently ran MiXCR on the 5' RACE reads; one entry per CDR3 protein. The table shows around 2 million distinct CDR3 sequences, with approximately 39% occurring only once. The specimen sequenced was blood. All receptors derive from a human donor in good health.

The CDR3 spells CASMRWAVGPGYNEQFF. DNA of the CDR3: TGTGCCAGCATGCGGTGGGCAGTCGGTCCGGGCTACAATGAGCAGTTCTTC. This rearrangement joins TRBV6-2 or TRBV6-3 to TRBJ2-1, with unresolved D. Between the trimmed V and J ends, which lost 7 bases and 3 bases, there was a span of 22 bases. CDR1 and CDR2 from the germline V gene are MNHEY and SVGEGT. The CDR3 contains 17 residues.

This clonotype was seen only a few times. The chain combines TRBV20-1 with TRBJ2-3; D is perhaps TRBD1 or TRBD2 (6 bases each). Trimming cost V 0 bases and J 1 base, with 23 bases left between them. This CDR3 is built from 19 residues. CDR1 and CDR2 from the germline V gene are DFQATT and SNEGSKA (reference sequence). CDR3 bases: TGCAGTGCTAGAGATTATAGTGACACGGGGGCCCGGGGCACAGATACGCAGTATTTT. This encodes CSARDYSDTGARGTDTQYF.

This chain uses TRBV29-1 with TRBJ2-1; 8 bases are shared with TRBD2. The CDR3 runs 16 residues. Germline V lookup: CDR1 SQVTM, CDR2 ANQGSEA. V was clipped by 0 bases and J by 0 bases; unmatched bases: 4. The CDR3 nucleotides read TGCAGCGTTGAAGAACAGCGGGGGTCCTCCTACAATGAGCAGTTCTTC. Amino acid sequence: CSVEEQRGSSYNEQFF.

DNA for the CDR3: TGTGCCAGCAGTAGCGGGGGGTTAACCTACGAGCAGTTCTTC. Protein product: CASSSGGLTYEQFF. The rearrangement joins TRBV12-3 or TRBV12-4 to TRBJ2-1, with TRBD2 identical over 9 bases. CDR3 size: 14 residues. Trimming took 5 bases from V and 10 from J; bases not matched to a gene: 9.

On this clonotype itself: This clone may be a read error of a much larger clone one base away. The chain is built from TRBV9 and TRBJ2-1, with TRBD2 as a possible D gene (6 bases). CDR1 and CDR2 from the germline V gene are SGDLS and YYNGEE. V shed 4 bases and J shed 3 bases, with 11 bases lying between them. This CDR3 has 14 amino acids. For the CDR3, the DNA is TGTGCCAGCAGCAAACGGGACTTCTACAATGAGCAGTTCTTC. Amino acids: CASSKRDFYNEQFF.

This rearrangement joins TRBV5-6 to TRBJ2-6; D may correspond to TRBD1 or TRBD2 (5 bases each). Trimming took 4 bases from V and 1 from J, leaving 24 bases between them. Germline V gene lookup returns CDR1 SGHDT and CDR2 YYEEEE. The CDR3 sequence is 20 residues long. CDR3 bases: TGTGCCAGCAGCCCGATGGAATTCCGGGACCGATTTTCTGGGGCCAACGTCCTGACTTTC. This encodes CASSPMEFRDRFSGANVLTF.

The chain links TRBV7-2 to TRBJ2-1; 7 nucleotides align to TRBD2. V lost 4 bases, J lost 9 bases, and 12 bases stayed unmatched. Germline CDR1 is SGHTA and CDR2 is FQGNSA. The CDR3 has 15 amino acids. The DNA of the CDR3 is TGTGCCAGCAGCTCACAGCGGGGCATATCTGGTGAGCAGTTCTTC. This translates into CASSSQRGISGEQFF.

The chain combines TRBV12-3 or TRBV12-4 with TRBJ1-1, with D hard to call. The germline V and J ends were trimmed by 3 bases and 3 bases, with 20 bases remaining between them. The CDR3 is made up of 17 amino acids. The CDR3 here is CASSFRSGPGTYTEAFF. The CDR3 coding sequence is TGTGCCAGCAGTTTCAGAAGTGGGCCGGGTACGTACACTGAAGCTTTCTTT.

The genes are TRBV6-1 and TRBJ2-7, with D possibly TRBD1 on 6 matching bases. CDR1 is MNHNS, CDR2 SASEGT, per germline. This CDR3 region has 12 residues. V was shortened by 10 bases and J by 4 bases, with 14 bases between the two germline ends. The CDR3 DNA reads TGTGCCACCGGACAGTCGGGTTACGAGCAGTACTTC. Amino acids: CATGQSGYEQYF.

V and J are TRBV9 and TRBJ2-7, with TRBD2 as a possible D gene (6 bases). The CDR3 length is 16 residues. Between the trimmed V and J ends, which lost 4 bases and 0 bases, there was a span of 17 bases. CDR1 is SGDLS, CDR2 YYNGEE, per germline. The CDR3 coding sequence is TGTGCCAGCAGCCCACTTCCCGGGACTCCCTCCTACGAGCAGTACTTC. Translating it yields CASSPLPGTPSYEQYF.

There are a few counts of this clonotype. This rearrangement joins TRBV7-6 to TRBJ1-1; D is uncertain. This CDR3 has 13 amino acids. Trimming pared 3 bases from V and 4 bases from J, leaving 9 bases between. Looked up from germline, CDR1 is SGHVS and CDR2 is FNYEAQ. CDR3 amino acids: CASSLSSATEAFF. The CDR3 DNA reads TGTGCCAGCAGCTTGAGTTCGGCCACTGAAGCTTTCTTT. Filled out from reference TRBV7-6 and TRBJ1-1, the complete variable domain reads GAGVSQSPRYKVTKRGQDVALRCDPISGHVSLYWYRQALGQGPEFLTYFNYEAQQDKSGLPNDRFSAERPEGSISTLTIQRTEQRDSAMYRCASSLSSATEAFFGQGTRLTVV.

The V call is TRBV7-2, the J call TRBJ2-7, with D maybe TRBD1 (6 bases). V lost 3 bases to trimming and J lost 4 bases, with 16 bases between them. Germline V CDR1 and CDR2: SGHTA, FQGNSA. The CDR3 runs 15 residues. The CDR3 coding sequence is TGTGCCAGCAGCTTTAGCAATGGTGGACAGTACGAGCAGTACTTC. Translation: CASSFSNGGQYEQYF.

This clonotype came up a few times. A read error may explain this, as a much larger clone is one base away. This chain links TRBV7-2 with TRBJ2-3; D possibly corresponds to TRBD1 (5 bases). Trimming removed 5 bases at V and 0 bases at J, with 9 bases between. This CDR3 has 14 residues. Per germline, CDR1 SGHTA and CDR2 FQGNSA. As DNA, the CDR3 is TGTACCAGCAGCCCCCGACAGAGCACAGATACGCAGTATTTT. It translates to CTSSPRQSTDTQYF.

The rearrangement joins TRBV3-1 to TRBJ2-1; no clear D. Germline V gives CDR1 LGHDT, CDR2 YNNKEL (reference sequence). The CDR3 length is 17 residues. V shed 1 base and J shed 0 bases, with 13 bases lying between them. DNA for the CDR3: TGTGCCAGCAGCCAAGGAATCCGGCGGAGCTCCTACAATGAGCAGTTCTTC. This translates into CASSQGIRRSSYNEQFF.

The chain recombines TRBV12-3 or TRBV12-4 with TRBJ1-1; D is undetermined. This CDR3 contains 12 residues. The V end was cut by 7 bases, the J end by 7 bases, with 13 bases between. CDR3 bases: TGTGCCAGCAACCTGGAGGCCGGTGAAGCTTTCTTT. Its protein is CASNLEAGEAFF.

The V gene is TRBV20-1, the J gene TRBJ2-3, with TRBD1 matching over 9 bases. With 4 bases clipped from V and 5 bases from J, the junction kept 7 bases outside the gene matches. Germline lookup yields CDR1 DFQATT and CDR2 SNEGSKA (reference sequence). The CDR3 is 14 amino acids. The CDR3, as DNA: TGCAGTGCTACGCCGGGACAGGGATTAGATACGCAGTATTTT. Translating gives CSATPGQGLDTQYF.

The chain joins TRBV3-1 to TRBJ1-5; D uncertain. The CDR3 consists of 14 residues. Germline lookup yields CDR1 LGHDT and CDR2 YNNKEL (reference sequence). V shed 0 bases and J shed 7 bases, with 10 bases lying between them. The CDR3 nucleotides read TGTGCCAGCAGCCAAGAGTATAAAGGGCAGCCCCAGCATTTT. Its protein product is CASSQEYKGQPQHF.

The gene calls are TRBV6-2 or TRBV6-3 and TRBJ2-1, with D perhaps being TRBD1 or TRBD2 (6 bases each). The CDR3 is 13 residues long. V lost 4 bases and J 7 bases, leaving 11 bases between the germline ends. The germline V gene encodes CDR1 MNHEY and CDR2 SVGEGT. CDR3 DNA: TGTGCCAGCAGTTTGTGGGGGGCAAATGAGCAGTTCTTC. Residues: CASSLWGANEQFF.

The chain employs TRBV19 and TRBJ1-2, with 11 positions matching TRBD1. The germline gives CDR1 LNHDA, CDR2 SQIVND (reference sequence). The CDR3 totals 17 residues. V shed 3 bases, J shed 3 bases, and the junction held 9 bases outside the gene matches. CDR3 in amino acids: CASSIRRTGGEYYGYTF. The CDR3 DNA reads as TGTGCCAGTAGTATCCGGCGGACAGGGGGCGAGTACTATGGCTACACCTTC.

About this clonotype itself: A read error may produce the germline difference seen at one junction end. The genes are TRBV7-3 and TRBJ1-1; D remains ambiguous. The CDR3 is made up of 15 amino acids. Germline lookup yields CDR1 SGHTA and CDR2 FQGTGA. The CDR3 here is CASSLRAGTNTGAFF. In DNA form, the CDR3 reads TGTGCCAGCAGCTTAAGAGCCGGCACTAACACTGGAGCTTTCTTT. Supplemented by reference TRBV7-3 and TRBJ1-1, the full variable domain reads GAGVSQTPSNKVTEKGKYVELRCDPISGHTALYWYRQSLGQGPEFLIYFQGTGAADDSGLPNDRFFAVRPEGSVSTLKIQRTERGDSAVYLCASSLRAGTNTGAFFGQGTRLTVV.

This chain connects TRBV20-1 to TRBJ2-7; the match to TRBD1 covers 9 bases. CDR1 is DFQATT, CDR2 SNEGSKA, per germline (reference sequence). V gave up 3 bases and J gave up 5 bases; unmatched junction bases: 14. The CDR3 contains 16 residues. CDR3 nucleotides: TGCAGTGCTAGCTTAACCGGGACAGGGTTCAAACACGAGCAGTACTTC. This gives the protein CSASLTGTGFKHEQYF.

The CDR3 region is CASRIRASGETQYF. CDR3 coding DNA: TGTGCCAGCAGAATCCGAGCGTCGGGGGAGACCCAGTACTTC. V and J are TRBV6-1 and TRBJ2-5, with a weak D call TRBD2 (5 bases). Germline CDR1 reads MNHNS; CDR2 reads SASEGT. The V end was cut by 6 bases, the J end by 5 bases, with 16 bases between. This CDR3 is 14 amino acids long.

This chain uses TRBV12-3 or TRBV12-4 with TRBJ1-5, with D uncertain. V shed 6 bases and J shed 5 bases, with 17 bases lying between them. This CDR3 contains 15 residues. The CDR3 sequence is CASRSRAGKDQPQHF. In nucleotides, the CDR3 is TGTGCCAGCAGAAGTAGGGCGGGGAAGGATCAGCCCCAGCATTTT.